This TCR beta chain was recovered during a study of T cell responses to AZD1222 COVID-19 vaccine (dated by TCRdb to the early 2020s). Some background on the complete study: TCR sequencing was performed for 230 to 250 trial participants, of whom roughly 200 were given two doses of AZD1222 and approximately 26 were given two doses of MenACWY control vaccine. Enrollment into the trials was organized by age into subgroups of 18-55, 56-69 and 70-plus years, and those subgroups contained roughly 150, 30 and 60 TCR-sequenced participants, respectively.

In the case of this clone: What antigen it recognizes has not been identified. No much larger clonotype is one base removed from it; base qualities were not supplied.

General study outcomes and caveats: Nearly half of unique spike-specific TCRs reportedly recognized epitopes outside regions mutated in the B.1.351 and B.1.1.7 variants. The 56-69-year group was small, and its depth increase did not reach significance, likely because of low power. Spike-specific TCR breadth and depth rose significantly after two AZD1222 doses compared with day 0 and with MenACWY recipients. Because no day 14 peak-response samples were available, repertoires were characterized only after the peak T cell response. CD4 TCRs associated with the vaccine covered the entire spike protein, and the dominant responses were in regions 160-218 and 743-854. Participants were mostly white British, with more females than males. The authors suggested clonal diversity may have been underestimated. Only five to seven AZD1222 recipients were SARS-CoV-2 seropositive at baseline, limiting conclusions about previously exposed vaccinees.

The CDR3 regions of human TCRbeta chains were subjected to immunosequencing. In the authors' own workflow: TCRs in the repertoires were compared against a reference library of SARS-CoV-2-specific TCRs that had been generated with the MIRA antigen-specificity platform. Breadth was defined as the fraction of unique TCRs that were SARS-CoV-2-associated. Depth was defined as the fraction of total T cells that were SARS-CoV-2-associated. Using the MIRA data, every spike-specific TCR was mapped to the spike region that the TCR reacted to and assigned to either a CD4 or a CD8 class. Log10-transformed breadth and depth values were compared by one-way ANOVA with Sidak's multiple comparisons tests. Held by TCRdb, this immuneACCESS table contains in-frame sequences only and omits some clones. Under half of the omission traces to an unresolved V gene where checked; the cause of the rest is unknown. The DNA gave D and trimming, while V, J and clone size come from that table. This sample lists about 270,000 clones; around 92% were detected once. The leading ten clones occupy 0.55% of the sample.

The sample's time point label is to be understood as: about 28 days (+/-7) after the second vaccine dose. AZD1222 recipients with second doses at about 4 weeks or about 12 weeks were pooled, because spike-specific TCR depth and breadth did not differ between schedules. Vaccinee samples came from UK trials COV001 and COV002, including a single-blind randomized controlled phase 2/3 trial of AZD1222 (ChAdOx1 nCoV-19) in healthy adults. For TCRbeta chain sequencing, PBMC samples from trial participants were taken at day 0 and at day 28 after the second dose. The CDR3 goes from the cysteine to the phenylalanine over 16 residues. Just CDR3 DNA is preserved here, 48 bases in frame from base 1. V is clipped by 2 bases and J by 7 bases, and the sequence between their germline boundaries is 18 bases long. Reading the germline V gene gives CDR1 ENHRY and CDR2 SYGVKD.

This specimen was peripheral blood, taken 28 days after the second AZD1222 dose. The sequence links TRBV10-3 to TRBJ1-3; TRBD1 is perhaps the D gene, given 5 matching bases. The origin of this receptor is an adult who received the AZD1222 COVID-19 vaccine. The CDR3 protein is CAISEPTRGYGNTIYF. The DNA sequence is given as TGTGCCATCAGTGAGCCAACGCGGGGGTACGGTAACACCATATATTTT.